The 5 T cell receptor beta chains below were found in one sample sequenced in a study of regulatory T cells in long-lasting Graves disease. Building of the TCR beta libraries involved iRepertoire HTBI primers and Arm-PCR of CDR3 regions. MiXCR was run by TCRdb on the multiplex PCR reads, yielding one entry per CDR3 protein. The data show fewer than 350,000 distinct CDR3 sequences, about 20% seen once. Noted time point: newly diagnosed GD, antithyroid drugs for less than 3 months. The TCR library used RNA extracted from PBMCs. Sequenced material: peripheral blood mononuclear cells (PBMCs), taken at new diagnosis, from a patient treated with antithyroid drugs. These receptors were collected from a female donor with Graves disease.

V is TRBV19 and J is TRBJ1-4, with 7 bases fitting TRBD1. Per germline, CDR1 LNHDA and CDR2 SQIVND (reference sequence). The CDR3 totals 17 residues. V was clipped by 3 bases and J by 7 bases; unmatched bases: 14. CDR3 DNA sequence: TGTGCCAGTAGTATGCCACGGACAGGCGGCGCCGGTGAAAAACTGTTTTTT. It specifies CASSMPRTGGAGEKLFF.

At least ten counts were recorded for this clonotype. The rearrangement uses TRBV20-1 and TRBJ1-2, with D possibly TRBD1 on 5 matching bases. Germline CDR1 reads DFQATT; CDR2 reads SNEGSKA (reference sequence). V was clipped by 0 bases and J by 8 bases, with 16 bases between them. The CDR3 has 14 residues. DNA of the CDR3: TGCAGTGCTAGAGATCTAGGGATCGGGGCGGGCTACACCTTC. As protein: CSARDLGIGAGYTF.

This clonotype was seen once. This rearrangement joins TRBV20-1 to TRBJ2-3; D unclear. CDR1 and CDR2 from the germline V gene are DFQATT and SNEGSKA (reference sequence). V gave up 1 base and J gave up 2 bases, with 10 bases separating them. The length of the CDR3 is 14 residues. The CDR3 loop is CSARGSRITDTQYF. The CDR3 DNA follows: TGCAGTGCTAGAGGGTCCCGAATCACAGATACGCAGTATTTT.

The rearrangement links TRBV12-3 or TRBV12-4 to TRBJ2-1; 12 nucleotides line up with TRBD2. The CDR3 has 15 residues. After removal of 6 bases from V and 6 bases from J, the junction contained 6 bases not matched to a gene. The CDR3 DNA reads as TGTGCCAGCAGCCCACTAGCGGGAGGATTCAATGAGCAGTTCTTC. It is translated as CASSPLAGGFNEQFF.

Turning to this clonotype: This may stem from a read error, because a much larger clone lies one nucleotide away. The genes are TRBV6-5 and TRBJ2-5; 7 positions agree with TRBD2. The J call may be mistaken, given a closer DNA end match to TRBJ2-1. CDR1 and CDR2 from the germline V gene are MNHEY and SVGAGI. This CDR3 spans 17 amino acids. CDR3 DNA sequence: TGTGCCAGCGGTTACCGGCGAGATAGGACTAGTAACAATGAGCAGTTCTTC. Protein product: CASGYRRDRTSNNEQFF.